These 9 T cell receptor beta chains were all obtained from the same sample, sequenced in a study of T cell responses to AZD1222 COVID-19 vaccine. Repertoires were generated with immunoSEQ multiplex PCR, while TCRdb's copy carries only in-frame clones and drops some. The sample shows roughly 150,000 clones, 90% to 95% of them seen only once. Specimen: peripheral blood, collected 28 days after the second AZD1222 dose. The receptors stem from an adult who received the AZD1222 COVID-19 vaccine.

The gene calls are TRBV21-1 and TRBJ1-2. TRBV21-1 is an annotated pseudogene. CDR3 length equals 13 residues. The CDR3 region is CASSKVENYGYTF. Here the CDR3 DNA reads TGTGCCAGCAGCAAAGTCGAAAACTATGGCTACACCTTC.

The rearrangement joins TRBV14 to TRBJ2-7, with 7 bases identical to TRBD1. This CDR3 is 14 amino acids long. With V trimmed by 3 bases and J by 3 bases, 5 bases remained unmatched. Looked up from germline, CDR1 is SGHDN and CDR2 is FVKESK. CDR3 in amino acids: CASSQGQRLYEQYF. The CDR3 DNA reads TGTGCCAGCAGCCAGGGACAGAGACTCTACGAGCAGTACTTC.

The chain uses TRBV12-3 or TRBV12-4 and TRBJ1-6; 7 bases agree with TRBD1. J was trimmed by 9 bases and V by 8 bases; bases with no gene match: 7. The CDR3 covers 13 residues. In nucleotides, the CDR3 is TGTGCCAGCCGACAGGGAGAGGGTTCACCCCTCCACTTT. It yields the protein CASRQGEGSPLHF.

This chain links TRBV6-2 or TRBV6-3 with TRBJ1-1; 7 nucleotides line up with TRBD1. CDR3 length: 14 amino acids. The J segment lost 6 bases and the V segment lost 6 bases, leaving 10 bases of the junction unmatched. The V gene's germline CDR1 is MNHEY and CDR2 SVGEGT. CDR3 coding DNA: TGTGCCAGCAGCCAAGGACAGGCTAAGCCTGAAGCTTTCTTT. Its translation is CASSQGQAKPEAFF.

V usage is TRBV3-1 (or the pseudogene TRBV3-2) and J usage is TRBJ2-7; 7 nucleotides match TRBD2. Per the germline V gene, CDR1 is LGHDT and CDR2 is YNNKEL (reference sequence). The V gene end was trimmed by 5 bases and the J gene end by 2 bases; junction bases not matched to a gene: 12. The CDR3 has 16 amino acids. The CDR3 region has the DNA TGTGCCAGCAGCTTTTTCGGCGGGAGCAAACCCTACGAGCAGTACTTC. This gives the protein CASSFFGGSKPYEQYF.

The chain uses TRBV7-9 and TRBJ1-4, with D possibly matching TRBD1 (5 bases). This CDR3 region has 13 residues. Germline CDR1 and CDR2: SEHNR and FQNEAQ (reference sequence). V gave up 8 bases and J gave up 0 bases, with 7 bases separating them. The CDR3 DNA follows: TGTGCCAGCCAGGGTCCAACTAATGAAAAACTGTTTTTT. Amino acid sequence: CASQGPTNEKLFF.

The V and J genes are TRBV5-5 and TRBJ2-6; tentatively, D is TRBD1 (6 bases). The CDR3 sequence is 18 residues long. CDR1 and CDR2 (germline): SGHKS, YYEKEE (reference sequence). Trimming cost V 3 bases and J 0 bases, with 16 bases left between them. CDR3 nucleotides: TGTGCCAGCAGCTATCTTTGGACAGCAGGCTCTGGGGCCAACGTCCTGACTTTC. It is translated as CASSYLWTAGSGANVLTF.

V and J are TRBV2 and TRBJ2-7; D possibly corresponds to TRBD1 (5 bases). V dropped 7 bases and J dropped 4 bases, with 14 bases sitting between them. Germline lookup yields CDR1 SNHLY and CDR2 FYNNEI. This CDR3 is 13 amino acids long. CDR3 in DNA: TGTGCCAGCACATGGAATGACAGATACGAGCAGTACTTC. This sequence encodes CASTWNDRYEQYF.

The genes are TRBV15 and TRBJ1-2; no clear D gene. Looked up from germline, CDR1 is LNHNV and CDR2 is YYDKDF (reference sequence). With 1 base removed from V and 3 bases from J, the gap between germline ends came to 9 bases. CDR3 length equals 14 residues. CDR3: CATSRVGTDYGYTF. The DNA of the CDR3 is TGTGCCACCAGCAGAGTTGGTACAGACTATGGCTACACCTTC. The full variable domain, completed using reference TRBV15 and TRBJ1-2, is DAMVIQNPRYQVTQFGKPVTLSCSQTLNHNVMYWYQQKSSQAPKLLFHYYDKDFNNEADTPDNFQSRRPNTSFCFLDIRSPGLGDTAMYLCATSRVGTDYGYTFGSGTRLTVV.